The T cell receptor beta chain under discussion was sequenced for a study of control samples from healthy donors and cancer patients. Sequenced by immunoSEQ multiplex PCR; TCRdb stores in-frame clones only, minus some. The profile covers approximately 70,000 clones, with roughly 84% appearing a single time and 4% taken by the ten largest. The TCR comes from a woman in her 50s in good health. Sequenced input: blood.

The CDR3 region is CASSGEGETQYF. For the CDR3, the DNA is TGCGCCAGTTCAGGGGAGGGAGAGACCCAGTACTTC. The chain carries TRBV5-1 and TRBJ2-5; D perhaps matches TRBD2 (7 bases). V was pared by 8 bases and J by 4 bases, with 12 bases between. The CDR3 spans 12 residues. CDR1 is SGHRS, CDR2 YFSETQ, per germline.